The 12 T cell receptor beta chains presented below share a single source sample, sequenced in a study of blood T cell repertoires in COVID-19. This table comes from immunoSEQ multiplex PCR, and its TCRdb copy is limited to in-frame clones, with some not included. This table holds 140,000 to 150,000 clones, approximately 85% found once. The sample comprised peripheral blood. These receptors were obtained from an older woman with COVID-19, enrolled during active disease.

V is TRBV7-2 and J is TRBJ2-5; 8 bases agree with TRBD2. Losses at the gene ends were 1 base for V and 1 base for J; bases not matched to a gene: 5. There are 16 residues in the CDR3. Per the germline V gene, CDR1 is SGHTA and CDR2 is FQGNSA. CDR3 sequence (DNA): TGTGCCAGCAGCTTAGAGCCAGCGGGGGTCCAAGAGACCCAGTACTTC. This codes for CASSLEPAGVQETQYF. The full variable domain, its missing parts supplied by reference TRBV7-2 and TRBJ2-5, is GAGVSQSPSNKVTEKGKDVELRCDPISGHTALYWYRQSLGQGLEFLIYFQGNSAPDKSGLPSDRFSAERTGGSVSTLTIQRTQQEDSAVYLCASSLEPAGVQETQYFGPGTRLLVL.

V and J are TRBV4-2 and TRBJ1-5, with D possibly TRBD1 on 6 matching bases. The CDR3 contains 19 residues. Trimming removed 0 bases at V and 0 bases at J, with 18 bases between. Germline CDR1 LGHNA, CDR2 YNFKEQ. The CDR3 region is CASSQDFRSGDDSNQPQHF. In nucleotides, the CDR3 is TGTGCCAGCAGCCAAGATTTTCGGTCAGGGGATGATAGCAATCAGCCCCAGCATTTT.

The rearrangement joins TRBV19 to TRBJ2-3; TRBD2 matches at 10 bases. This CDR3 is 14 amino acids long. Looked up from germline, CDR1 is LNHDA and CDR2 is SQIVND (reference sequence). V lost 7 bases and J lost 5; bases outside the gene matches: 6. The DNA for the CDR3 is TGTGCCAGTAAGGAGCGGGGGGGTCGAGATACGCAGTATTTT. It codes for CASKERGGRDTQYF.

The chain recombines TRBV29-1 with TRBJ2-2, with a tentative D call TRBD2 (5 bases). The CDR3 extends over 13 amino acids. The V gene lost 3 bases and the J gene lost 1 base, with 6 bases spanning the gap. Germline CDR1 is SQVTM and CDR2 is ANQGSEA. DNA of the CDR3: TGCAGCGTTGACCGGGGGAACACCGGGGAGCTGTTTTTT. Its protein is CSVDRGNTGELFF.

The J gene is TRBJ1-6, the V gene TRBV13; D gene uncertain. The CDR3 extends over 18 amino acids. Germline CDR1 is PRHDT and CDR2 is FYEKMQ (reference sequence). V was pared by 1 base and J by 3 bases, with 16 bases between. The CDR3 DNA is TGTGCCAGCAGCTTAGCGGCAGGCGAGGGAATCTATAATTCACCCCTCCACTTT. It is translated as CASSLAAGEGIYNSPLHF.

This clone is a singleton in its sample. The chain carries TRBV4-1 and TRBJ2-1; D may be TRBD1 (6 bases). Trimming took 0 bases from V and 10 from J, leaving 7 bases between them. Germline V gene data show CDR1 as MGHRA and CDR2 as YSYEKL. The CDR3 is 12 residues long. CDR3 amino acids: CASSQEGGEQFF. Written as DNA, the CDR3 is TGCGCCAGCAGCCAAGAAGGGGGAGAGCAGTTCTTC.

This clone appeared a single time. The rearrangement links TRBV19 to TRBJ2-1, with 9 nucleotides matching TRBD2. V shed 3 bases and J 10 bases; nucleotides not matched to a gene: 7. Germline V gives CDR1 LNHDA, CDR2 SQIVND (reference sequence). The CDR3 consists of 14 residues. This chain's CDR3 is CASSIQAGGLEQFF. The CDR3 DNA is TGTGCCAGTAGTATTCAGGCGGGGGGGTTGGAGCAGTTCTTC.

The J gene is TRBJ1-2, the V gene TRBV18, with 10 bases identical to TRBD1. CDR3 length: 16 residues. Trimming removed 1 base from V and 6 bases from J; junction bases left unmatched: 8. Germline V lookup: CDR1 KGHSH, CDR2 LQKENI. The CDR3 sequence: CASSPRHGTGADGYTF. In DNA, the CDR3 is TGTGCCAGCTCACCACGTCATGGGACAGGGGCAGATGGCTACACCTTC.

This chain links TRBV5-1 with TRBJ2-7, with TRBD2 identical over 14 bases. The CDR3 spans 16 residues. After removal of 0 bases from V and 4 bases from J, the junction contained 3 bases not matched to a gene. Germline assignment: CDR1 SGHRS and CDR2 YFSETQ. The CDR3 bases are TGCGCCAGCAGCTTGGGACTAGCGGGGGGGACGTACGAGCAGTACTTC. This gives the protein CASSLGLAGGTYEQYF.

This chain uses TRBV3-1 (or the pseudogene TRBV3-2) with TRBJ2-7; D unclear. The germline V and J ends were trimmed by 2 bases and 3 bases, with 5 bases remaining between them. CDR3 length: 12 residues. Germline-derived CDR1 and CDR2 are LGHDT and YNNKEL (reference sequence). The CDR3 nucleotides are TGTGCCAGCAGCCAACAGGTCTACGAGCAGTACTTC. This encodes CASSQQVYEQYF.

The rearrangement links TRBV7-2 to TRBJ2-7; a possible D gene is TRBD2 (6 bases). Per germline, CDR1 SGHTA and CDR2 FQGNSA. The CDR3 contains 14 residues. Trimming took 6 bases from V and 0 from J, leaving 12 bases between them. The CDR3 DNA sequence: TGTGCCAGCAGGCCCCCCGGGAGCTCCTACGAGCAGTACTTC. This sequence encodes CASRPPGSSYEQYF.

Here the CDR3 DNA reads TGCAGTGCTAGTATGTTTCCCGTCGGGGGGAATTCACCCCTCCACTTT. This encodes CSASMFPVGGNSPLHF. The chain carries TRBV20-1 and TRBJ1-6; perhaps TRBD1 as D (5 bases). The germline V gene encodes CDR1 DFQATT and CDR2 SNEGSKA (reference sequence). CDR3 length equals 16 residues. The germline V and J ends were trimmed by 3 bases and 7 bases, with 19 bases remaining between them.